What follows are 29 T cell receptor beta chains derived from one specimen sequenced in a study of T cell responses to AZD1222 COVID-19 vaccine. Clones were read by immunoSEQ multiplex PCR, and TCRdb kept only the in-frame ones, dropping some. Altogether some 150,000 clones are present, about nine tenths being singletons, with the ten largest covering under 2%. Sequencing used peripheral blood, obtained 28 days after the second AZD1222 dose. The source is an adult who received the AZD1222 COVID-19 vaccine.

This rearrangement joins TRBV4-1 to TRBJ1-1; D might be TRBD1 (5 bases). V lost 6 bases and J 0 bases, leaving 11 bases between the germline ends. Germline CDR1 is MGHRA and CDR2 is YSYEKL. The CDR3 spans 14 residues. CDR3 DNA sequence: TGCGCCAGCAGTTCCGGGACGGTGAACACTGAAGCTTTCTTT. It codes for CASSSGTVNTEAFF.

The J gene is TRBJ1-4, the V gene TRBV19; D is ambiguous. This CDR3 spans 16 amino acids. The germline V gene has CDR1 LNHDA and CDR2 SQIVND (reference sequence). V was cut by 4 bases and J by 6 bases, with 18 bases left in between. In DNA, the CDR3 is TGTGCCAGTAGTAGCCCGGTGGGCCTCTCGGATGAAAAACTGTTTTTT. It translates to CASSSPVGLSDEKLFF.

The chain carries TRBV5-1 and TRBJ1-1, with D unclear. Trimming cost V 0 bases and J 3 bases, with 12 bases left between them. Germline V gene sequence: CDR1 SGHRS, CDR2 YFSETQ. The CDR3 covers 15 residues. The CDR3 coding sequence is TGCGCCAGCAGCTTGGCAGGAACTCCGGACACTGAAGCTTTCTTT. Translating gives CASSLAGTPDTEAFF. Filled out from reference TRBV5-1 and TRBJ1-1, the complete variable domain reads KAGVTQTPRYLIKTRGQQVTLSCSPISGHRSVSWYQQTPGQGLQFLFEYFSETQRNKGNFPGRFSGRQFSNSRSEMNVSTLELGDSALYLCASSLAGTPDTEAFFGQGTRLTVV.

This clone was recorded only once. The CDR3 spells CASSRTANTEAFF. The CDR3 DNA reads as TGTGCCAGCAGCCGGACAGCGAACACTGAAGCTTTCTTT. The chain has TRBV6-4 and TRBJ1-1, with a tentative D call TRBD1 (6 bases). Trimming stripped 6 bases from V and 1 base from J, with 9 bases between. This CDR3 has 13 residues. Germline V lookup: CDR1 MRHNA, CDR2 SNTAGT.

The genes are TRBV18 and TRBJ1-5; 7 positions agree with TRBD1. CDR1 is KGHSH and CDR2 is LQKENI in the germline V gene. This CDR3 region has 15 residues. After removal of 2 bases from V and 6 bases from J, the junction contained 7 bases not matched to a gene. CDR3 nucleotides: TGTGCCAGCTCACCAGCGCCGGGGACAGCTCAGCCCCAGCATTTT. This codes for CASSPAPGTAQPQHF.

J is TRBJ2-3 and V is TRBV10-1; D uncertain. Germline lookup yields CDR1 WNHNN and CDR2 SYGVQD (reference sequence). The CDR3 consists of 16 residues. Trimming took 3 bases from V and 0 from J, leaving 13 bases between them. The CDR3 loop reads CASSDTRTSSTDTQYF. The CDR3 nucleotides read TGCGCCAGCAGTGATACGAGGACCTCTAGCACAGATACGCAGTATTTT.

Only a few counts were recorded for this clone. The chain combines TRBV20-1 with TRBJ1-3; 7 bases fit TRBD1. This CDR3 is built from 16 residues. Germline V gene lookup returns CDR1 DFQATT and CDR2 SNEGSKA (reference sequence). After removal of 3 bases from V and 0 bases from J, the junction contained 8 bases not matched to a gene. CDR3 DNA: TGCAGTGCTAGTCCCAGACAGGGACACTCTGGAAACACCATATATTTT. The encoded protein is CSASPRQGHSGNTIYF.

The chain links TRBV28 to TRBJ2-7; TRBD1 matches at 11 bases. Per germline, CDR1 MDHEN and CDR2 SYDVKM. V lost 2 bases to trimming and J lost 2 bases; unmatched junction nucleotides: 11. This CDR3 region has 18 residues. The CDR3 protein is CASSLEDRGRMRTYEQYF. CDR3 in DNA: TGTGCCAGCAGTTTAGAGGACAGGGGGCGAATGAGGACCTACGAGCAGTACTTC.

The genes are TRBV11-3 and TRBJ2-3; the D is unclear. Trimming shortened V by 1 base and J by 4 bases, and 6 bases separated the two germline ends. CDR3 length: 13 amino acids. Germline V lookup: CDR1 SGHNT, CDR2 YENEEA. The CDR3 coding sequence is TGTGCCAGCAGCTTAGGTGGCCCAGATACGCAGTATTTT. As protein: CASSLGGPDTQYF.

J is TRBJ1-5 and V is TRBV6-6, with 7 positions matching TRBD1. V lost 9 bases, J lost 1 base, and 9 bases stayed unmatched. The CDR3 runs to 15 residues. The germline V gene has CDR1 MNHNY and CDR2 SVGAGI (reference sequence). The CDR3 sequence: CASTQGGLSNQPQHF. CDR3 nucleotide sequence: TGTGCCAGTACTCAGGGGGGATTAAGCAATCAGCCCCAGCATTTT.

This sequence joins TRBV28 and TRBJ2-5; TRBD1 aligns across 9 bases. This CDR3 is 16 amino acids long. Germline values: CDR1 MDHEN, CDR2 SYDVKM. Trimming took 4 bases from V and 1 from J; bases not matched to a gene: 7. DNA of the CDR3: TGTGCCAGCAGTTACCTCGGGACAGGGTTCCAAGAGACCCAGTACTTC. Translated, it gives CASSYLGTGFQETQYF.

CDR3 sequence reads: CASGLVHSWDNTEAFF. Written as DNA, the CDR3 is TGTGCTAGTGGTTTGGTACATTCATGGGATAACACTGAAGCTTTCTTT. The rearrangement links TRBV12-5 to TRBJ1-1, with D unclear. V lost 0 bases and J lost 2, with 13 bases in between. The germline V gene encodes CDR1 LGHNT and CDR2 FRNRAP. This CDR3 has 16 amino acids.

The J gene is TRBJ1-1, the V gene TRBV30; no definite D call. V lost 7 bases, J lost 5 bases, and 17 bases lay in between. CDR1 GTSNPN and CDR2 SVGIG come from the germline V gene (reference sequence). The length of the CDR3 is 13 residues. The CDR3 loop reads CASSLSGRTEAFF. As DNA, the CDR3 is TGTGCCTCCTCTCTCAGTGGGAGGACTGAAGCTTTCTTT.

The chain links TRBV19 to TRBJ1-5; tentative D call: TRBD1 (5 bases). The CDR3 is 16 residues long. From germline, CDR1 is LNHDA and CDR2 SQIVND (reference sequence). V dropped 8 bases and J dropped 7 bases, with 24 bases sitting between them. As DNA, the CDR3 is TGTGCCAGTCACTCCTCGAGGGGTTCGAGAGTACAGCCCCAGCATTTT. Its protein product is CASHSSRGSRVQPQHF.

This clone was seen just once. The rearrangement uses TRBV6-1 and TRBJ1-4; D is ambiguous. V was trimmed by 1 base and J by 4 bases, leaving 7 bases between them. Germline assignment: CDR1 MNHNS and CDR2 SASEGT. CDR3 length: 14 amino acids. Here the CDR3 DNA reads TGTGCCAGCAGTGAAGGGCTGCTTAATGAAAAACTGTTTTTT. Protein sequence: CASSEGLLNEKLFF.

This sequence joins TRBV6-2 or TRBV6-3 and TRBJ2-5; D may correspond to TRBD1 or TRBD2 (5 bases each). The germline gives CDR1 MNHEY, CDR2 SVGEGT. The V and J ends lost 0 bases and 4 bases respectively, with 6 bases between them. This CDR3 spans 13 amino acids. The CDR3 region has the DNA TGTGCCAGCAGTTACTCGGGACGAGAGACCCAGTACTTC. Amino acid sequence: CASSYSGRETQYF.

The rearrangement links TRBV4-3 to TRBJ2-1; D is ambiguous. Germline loops: CDR1 LGHNA, CDR2 YSLEER. With 0 bases removed from V and 10 bases from J, the gap between germline ends came to 16 bases. The CDR3 sequence is 15 residues long. CDR3 protein: CASSQEGLMRTEQFF. The CDR3 bases are TGCGCCAGCAGCCAAGAAGGGTTGATGAGGACGGAGCAGTTCTTC.

This clone occurred a few times. The genes are TRBV6-5 and TRBJ1-2; D gene uncertain. CDR1 and CDR2 (germline): MNHEY, SVGAGI. CDR3 length: 12 amino acids. V lost 6 bases and J 8 bases, leaving 13 bases between the germline ends. CDR3 in DNA: TGTGCCAGCAGCTCCGCAGCCGGGGGCTACACCTTC. Encoded protein: CASSSAAGGYTF.

The CDR3 reads CAWSYGRKTETQYF. CDR3 bases: TGTGCCTGGAGTTACGGAAGGAAAACGGAGACCCAGTACTTC. This chain uses TRBV30 with TRBJ2-5, with D hard to call. Germline CDR1 reads GTSNPN; CDR2 reads SVGIG (reference sequence). The V and J ends lost 2 bases and 5 bases respectively, with 15 bases between them. The CDR3 totals 14 residues.

The rearrangement joins TRBV4-2 to TRBJ1-3; maybe TRBD1 (6 bases). This CDR3 region has 17 residues. The V gene's germline CDR1 is LGHNA and CDR2 YNFKEQ. V lost 6 bases to trimming and J lost 2 bases, with 20 bases between them. The CDR3 sequence is CASRKEGTTATGNTIYF. The CDR3 DNA follows: TGTGCCAGCAGGAAGGAAGGGACAACAGCAACTGGAAACACCATATATTTT.

The chain uses TRBV29-1 and TRBJ2-2; possibly TRBD1 for D (6 bases). The CDR3 is 13 amino acids. CDR1 is SQVTM and CDR2 is ANQGSEA in the germline V gene. V lost 6 bases to trimming and J lost 4 bases, with 12 bases between them. CDR3 nucleotide sequence: TGCAGCGTCCCCAGGGACACCACCGGGGAGCTGTTTTTT. It encodes CSVPRDTTGELFF.

This clone was counted between two and nine times. The chain links TRBV9 to TRBJ2-2; D is tentatively TRBD1 or TRBD2 (5 bases each). Looked up from germline, CDR1 is SGDLS and CDR2 is YYNGEE. The CDR3 sequence is 15 residues long. V dropped 0 bases and J dropped 3 bases, with 9 bases sitting between them. The CDR3 protein is CASSVGGTHTGELFF. The CDR3 nucleotides are TGTGCCAGCAGCGTAGGTGGGACCCACACCGGGGAGCTGTTTTTT.

The rearrangement joins TRBV19 to TRBJ1-5; D uncertain. The CDR3 covers 16 residues. With 1 base removed from V and 0 bases from J, the gap between germline ends came to 10 bases. Germline V gives CDR1 LNHDA, CDR2 SQIVND (reference sequence). CDR3 region: CASSIGARYSNQPQHF. The CDR3 nucleotides are TGTGCCAGTAGTATAGGGGCAAGATATAGCAATCAGCCCCAGCATTTT.

CDR3 in amino acids: CASSFERATYNSPLHF. The CDR3 region has the DNA TGTGCCAGCAGCTTCGAGAGGGCCACCTATAATTCACCCCTCCACTTT. The chain has TRBV11-3 and TRBJ1-6; no clear D. The germline V gene encodes CDR1 SGHNT and CDR2 YENEEA. The CDR3 totals 16 residues. V lost 3 bases and J lost 2, with 11 bases in between. Full variable domain (remainder filled in from reference TRBV11-3 and TRBJ1-6): EAGVVQSPRYKIIEKKQPVAFWCNPISGHNTLYWYLQNLGQGPELLIRYENEEAVDDSQLPKDRFSAERLKGVDSTLKIQPAELGDSAVYLCASSFERATYNSPLHFGNGTRLTVT.

The V call is TRBV30, the J call TRBJ1-4; D remains ambiguous. The CDR3 is 14 amino acids. Trimming stripped 4 bases from V and 6 bases from J, with 15 bases between. Per the germline V gene, CDR1 is GTSNPN and CDR2 is SVGIG (reference sequence). The CDR3 DNA sequence: TGTGCCTGGAATCGTGGTAGCGATGATGAAAAACTGTTTTTT. This sequence encodes CAWNRGSDDEKLFF.

This chain links TRBV3-1 (or the pseudogene TRBV3-2) with TRBJ2-7, with D maybe TRBD1 (5 bases). The CDR3 consists of 17 residues. V dropped 2 bases and J dropped 1 base, with 18 bases sitting between them. From germline, CDR1 is LGHDT and CDR2 YNNKEL (reference sequence). The CDR3 DNA reads TGTGCCAGCAGCCAATCGCTCCCAGGGAACAATTCCTACGAGCAGTACTTC. As protein: CASSQSLPGNNSYEQYF.

This chain links TRBV27 with TRBJ1-1; the D gene is possibly TRBD1 (6 bases). Trimming took off 5 bases at V and 0 bases at J, with 10 bases between the two ends. CDR1 is MNHEY and CDR2 is SMNVEV in the germline V gene (reference sequence). The CDR3 has 14 residues. The CDR3 protein is CASSEGVLNTEAFF. The CDR3 DNA reads as TGTGCCAGCAGTGAGGGGGTACTGAACACTGAAGCTTTCTTT.

This rearrangement joins TRBV4-2 to TRBJ1-1; D gene uncertain. The CDR3 loop spans 15 amino acids. Between the trimmed V and J ends, which lost 0 bases and 4 bases, there was a span of 12 bases. Per the germline V gene, CDR1 is LGHNA and CDR2 is YNFKEQ. The CDR3: CASSQELHGGTEAFF. Written as DNA, the CDR3 is TGTGCCAGCAGCCAAGAACTTCATGGAGGCACTGAAGCTTTCTTT.

The CDR3 bases are TGTGCCAGCAGTTTAGTCTCGGGCCTGGGGGAGACCCAGTACTTC. Encoded protein: CASSLVSGLGETQYF. This chain links TRBV27 with TRBJ2-5; D uncertain. CDR1 MNHEY and CDR2 SMNVEV come from the germline V gene (reference sequence). The V and J ends lost 2 bases and 5 bases respectively, with 15 bases between them. The CDR3 contains 15 residues.